This T cell receptor beta chain derives from a study of radiotherapy plus CTLA-4 blockade in lung cancer. General study findings and limits: Clones derived from tumor TCRs expanded in blood after radiotherapy plus ipilimumab.

Generated by immunoSEQ multiplex PCR, the TCRdb table keeps only in-frame clones and is missing some. Among 20,000 to 25,000 clones listed, 73% were seen once. CTLA-4 blockade using ipilimumab, together with focal radiation, was received by patients with chemo-refractory metastatic non-small-cell lung cancer. Germline values: CDR1 MNHEY, CDR2 SMNVEV (reference sequence). Trimming removed 5 bases from V and 5 bases from J; junction bases left unmatched: 9. This CDR3 has 15 amino acids. By sample share, this clone is large. Its antigen is unknown. Material: peripheral blood, obtained from a patient treated with radiotherapy plus ipilimumab. This chain uses TRBV27 with TRBJ2-1; TRBD2 matches at 7 bases. The source of this sequence is a human donor with non-small cell lung cancer who had stable disease on radiotherapy plus ipilimumab. As DNA, the CDR3 is TGTGCCAGCAGTCCCCAAGGACTAGAAGACAATGAGCAGTTCTTC. Amino acid sequence: CASSPQGLEDNEQFF.